The source of this T cell receptor beta chain is a study of T cell responses to AZD1222 COVID-19 vaccine. Whether given at about 4 or about 12 weeks, second doses were pooled. This CDR3 is built from 17 residues. Profiled with immunoSEQ multiplex PCR; TCRdb holds only in-frame clones, not every one. The sample has about 120,000 clones, around 93% seen once. Overall study findings and caveats: Spike regions recognized by vaccine-associated CD4 TCRs spanned the protein, led by 160-218 and 743-854. The donor group comprised mostly white British people and more females; the analysis possibly underestimated clonal diversity. As reported, nearly half of all spike-specific TCRs target variant regions that are unmutated.

With regard to this clone: The antigen is undetermined.

This sequence was found in an adult who received the AZD1222 COVID-19 vaccine. Sequenced material: peripheral blood, taken 28 days after the second AZD1222 dose. The V gene is TRBV21-1, the J gene TRBJ2-7; the DNA was not used to check the table's D call, TRBD2. TRBV21-1 is a listed pseudogene. This CDR3 is CAFRAYQKDYPYDEQYF. Written as DNA, the CDR3 is TGTGCCTTTCGGGCCTACCAAAAGGACTACCCCTACGATGAGCAGTACTTC.